The entry below describes one T cell receptor beta chain. This table comes from immunoSEQ multiplex PCR, and its TCRdb copy is limited to in-frame clones, with some not included. This table has about 21,000 clones, around four fifths appearing once. Germline CDR1 is SGHRS and CDR2 is YFSETQ. Trimming took 0 bases from V and 2 from J, leaving 17 bases between them. This CDR3 contains 17 residues. This sample was included in a study of control samples from healthy donors and cancer patients. The gene calls are TRBV5-1 and TRBJ1-2; D is perhaps TRBD1 (5 bases). The source of this sequence is a man aged 55 to 70 with colorectal cancer. The sequenced material came from PBMCs. This chain's CDR3 is CASSLAVGTENNYGYTF. The CDR3 coding sequence is TGCGCCAGCAGCTTGGCCGTCGGGACGGAAAACAACTATGGCTACACCTTC. Complete variable domain (other parts from reference TRBV5-1 and TRBJ1-2): KAGVTQTPRYLIKTRGQQVTLSCSPISGHRSVSWYQQTPGQGLQFLFEYFSETQRNKGNFPGRFSGRQFSNSRSEMNVSTLELGDSALYLCASSLAVGTENNYGYTFGSGTRLTVV.